The 28 T cell receptor beta chains presented below share a single source sample, sequenced in a study of blood T cell repertoires in COVID-19. The method was immunoSEQ multiplex PCR; TCRdb's version includes in-frame clones alone and lacks a portion of them. The table has some 230,000 clones, roughly four fifths seen once. The source material was PBMCs or T cells enriched from blood (not recorded which). These receptors were collected from a man aged 35 to 55 who had recovered from COVID-19.

V usage is TRBV7-6 and J usage is TRBJ2-1, with a possible D match to TRBD2 (5 bases). CDR1 and CDR2 (germline): SGHVS, FNYEAQ. This CDR3 is 12 amino acids long. V was shortened by 5 bases and J by 12 bases, with 14 bases between the two germline ends. The CDR3 reads CASSLGLAPQFF. The CDR3 DNA is TGTGCCAGCAGCCTGGGCCTAGCCCCGCAGTTCTTC.

This chain joins TRBV9 and TRBJ2-2, with 7 bases lining up with TRBD2. The CDR3 length is 16 residues. Germline assignment: CDR1 SGDLS and CDR2 YYNGEE. The V gene end was trimmed by 0 bases and the J gene end by 5 bases; junction bases not matched to a gene: 7. CDR3 region: CASSVVAGVSTGELFF. CDR3 nucleotide sequence: TGTGCCAGCAGCGTAGTGGCGGGAGTGTCTACCGGGGAGCTGTTTTTT.

The chain has TRBV28 and TRBJ2-7; unclear D gene. Deletions cut 7 bases from V and 0 bases from J, with 13 bases between. The CDR3 is 14 amino acids. Germline loops: CDR1 MDHEN, CDR2 SYDVKM. CDR3 DNA: TGTGCCAGCAACCCCCCGCGTAGCTCCTACGAGCAGTACTTC. The encoded protein is CASNPPRSSYEQYF.

The rearrangement joins TRBV7-8 to TRBJ1-5; D is unclear. Trimming took 8 bases from V and 4 from J, leaving 9 bases between them. The CDR3 has 12 residues. Germline values: CDR1 SGHVS, CDR2 FQNEAQ. This CDR3 is CASSRANQPQHF. The CDR3 region has the DNA TGTGCCAGCTCGAGGGCGAATCAGCCCCAGCATTTT.

V gene TRBV12-5 combines with J gene TRBJ2-2; D is possibly TRBD2 (5 bases). The CDR3 length is 12 residues. V lost 9 bases and J 6 bases, leaving 11 bases between the germline ends. Looked up from germline, CDR1 is LGHNT and CDR2 is FRNRAP. The CDR3 DNA is TGTGCTAGCACCCGGGGTGCCGGGGAGCTGTTTTTT. It is translated as CASTRGAGELFF.

This chain connects TRBV28 to TRBJ2-3; 8 nucleotides align to TRBD2. The CDR3 loop spans 14 amino acids. From germline, CDR1 is MDHEN and CDR2 SYDVKM. The J segment lost 4 bases and the V segment lost 5 bases, leaving 5 bases of the junction unmatched. CDR3 in DNA: TGTGCCAGCAGTCAAGCGGGAGCCGCAGATACGCAGTATTTT. Protein sequence: CASSQAGAADTQYF.

The chain is built from TRBV28 and TRBJ2-3; D may be TRBD1 (7 bases). The CDR3 is 14 amino acids. Germline assignment: CDR1 MDHEN and CDR2 SYDVKM. The V gene lost 10 bases and the J gene lost 4 bases, with 18 bases spanning the gap. The CDR3 reads CATIQGGWADTQYF. In DNA form, the CDR3 reads TGTGCCACCATCCAGGGGGGCTGGGCAGATACGCAGTATTTT.

The rearrangement joins TRBV28 to TRBJ2-7; the D is unclear. This CDR3 region has 15 residues. Germline CDR1 reads MDHEN; CDR2 reads SYDVKM. V lost 2 bases to trimming and J lost 1 base, with 12 bases between them. The CDR3 reads CASSLVAGRSYEQYF. Written as DNA, the CDR3 is TGTGCCAGCAGTTTAGTCGCCGGCAGGTCCTACGAGCAGTACTTC.

J is TRBJ1-2 and V is TRBV19; TRBD1 matches 7 bases. This CDR3 is 14 amino acids long. Trimming at V came to 10 bases and at J to 3 bases, leaving 11 bases not matched to a gene. Germline-derived CDR1 and CDR2 are LNHDA and SQIVND (reference sequence). The CDR3 DNA reads TGTGCCAACCCGACAGGGACGAGGCACTATGGCTACACCTTC. Translation: CANPTGTRHYGYTF.

CDR3 DNA sequence: TGCGCCAGCAGGCTAGCGGCGAACACCGGGGAGCTGTTTTTT. Amino acid sequence: CASRLAANTGELFF. The rearrangement joins TRBV5-1 to TRBJ2-2, with 7 bases that match TRBD2. Germline CDR1 SGHRS, CDR2 YFSETQ. The CDR3 covers 14 residues. The V segment lost 5 bases and the J segment 0 bases; nucleotides outside the gene matches: 1. Drawing the rest from reference TRBV5-1 and TRBJ2-2, the complete variable domain is KAGVTQTPRYLIKTRGQQVTLSCSPISGHRSVSWYQQTPGQGLQFLFEYFSETQRNKGNFPGRFSGRQFSNSRSEMNVSTLELGDSALYLCASRLAANTGELFFGEGSRLTVL.

This chain links TRBV7-2 with TRBJ1-6, with TRBD1 matching over 10 bases. Trimming cost V 5 bases and J 8 bases; bases outside gene matches: 3. CDR1 and CDR2 (germline): SGHTA, FQGNSA. The CDR3 runs to 14 residues. DNA of the CDR3: TGTGCCAGCAGCCCGACAGGGGGCTATTCACCCCTCCACTTT. Residues: CASSPTGGYSPLHF.

V and J are TRBV30 and TRBJ1-2; D is perhaps TRBD1 (6 bases). The germline V gene encodes CDR1 GTSNPN and CDR2 SVGIG (reference sequence). The CDR3 runs 12 residues. The V end lost 5 bases, the J end lost 4 bases, and 11 bases lay between the germline ends. CDR3 bases: TGTGCCTGGGACAAGACAGGCTATGGCTACACCTTC. Translating it yields CAWDKTGYGYTF.

A few counts support this clone. The chain combines TRBV28 with TRBJ2-2; TRBD1 matches at 10 bases. The trim removed 5 bases at V and 4 bases at J, leaving 7 bases unmatched. The CDR3 contains 16 residues. Germline values: CDR1 MDHEN, CDR2 SYDVKM. CDR3 sequence reads: CASSSPGQGLTGELFF. The CDR3 DNA is TGTGCCAGCAGTAGTCCGGGACAGGGGCTCACCGGGGAGCTGTTTTTT.

This clone was detected only once. The genes are TRBV20-1 and TRBJ1-1; D remains ambiguous. The CDR3 extends over 11 amino acids. Germline values: CDR1 DFQATT, CDR2 SNEGSKA (reference sequence). V lost 3 bases, J lost 7 bases, and 9 bases lay in between. The CDR3 protein is CSARAGVEAFF. The CDR3 DNA sequence: TGCAGTGCTAGGGCGGGAGTTGAAGCTTTCTTT.

This sequence joins TRBV25-1 and TRBJ1-5; no reliable D call. From germline, CDR1 is MGHDK and CDR2 SYGVNS. The V end was cut by 1 base, the J end by 1 base, with 5 bases between. The CDR3 is made up of 14 amino acids. The CDR3 spells CASSEWASNQPQHF. Here the CDR3 DNA reads TGTGCCAGCAGTGAATGGGCCAGCAATCAGCCCCAGCATTTT.

The CDR3 reads CASRLLGPGANVLTF. The CDR3 nucleotides read TGTGCCAGCAGGCTCCTGGGGCCTGGGGCCAACGTCCTGACTTTC. V and J are TRBV7-2 and TRBJ2-6, with D possibly being TRBD1 (5 bases). The germline V gene encodes CDR1 SGHTA and CDR2 FQGNSA. The CDR3 spans 15 residues. V was shortened by 6 bases and J by 2 bases, with 11 bases between the two germline ends. Drawing the rest from reference TRBV7-2 and TRBJ2-6, the complete variable domain is GAGVSQSPSNKVTEKGKDVELRCDPISGHTALYWYRQSLGQGLEFLIYFQGNSAPDKSGLPSDRFSAERTGGSVSTLTIQRTQQEDSAVYLCASRLLGPGANVLTFGAGSRLTVL.

This sequence joins TRBV7-2 and TRBJ2-5; 16 bases are a match to TRBD2. The CDR3 totals 17 residues. V lost 6 bases to trimming and J lost 5 bases; unmatched junction nucleotides: 9. Germline CDR1 and CDR2: SGHTA and FQGNSA. CDR3 loop: CASSRSGTSGGVETQYF. The CDR3 DNA sequence: TGTGCCAGCAGTCGTTCAGGGACTAGCGGGGGGGTGGAGACCCAGTACTTC. Combining the CDR3 with reference TRBV7-2 and TRBJ2-5 gives the whole variable domain GAGVSQSPSNKVTEKGKDVELRCDPISGHTALYWYRQSLGQGLEFLIYFQGNSAPDKSGLPSDRFSAERTGGSVSTLTIQRTQQEDSAVYLCASSRSGTSGGVETQYFGPGTRLLVL.

CDR3 amino acids: CASSPGLAEADTQYF. Written as DNA, the CDR3 is TGTGCCAGCTCACCGGGACTAGCGGAGGCAGATACGCAGTATTTT. The chain recombines TRBV18 with TRBJ2-3; 11 bases are a match to TRBD2. Germline values: CDR1 KGHSH, CDR2 LQKENI. CDR3 size: 15 residues. V shed 3 bases, J shed 4 bases, and the junction held 3 bases outside the gene matches.

This clone was seen more than once but under ten times. The rearrangement links TRBV10-3 to TRBJ2-3; 12 nucleotides match TRBD2. Germline CDR1 and CDR2: ENHRY and SYGVKD. The ends lost 10 bases at V and 3 bases at J; junction bases unmatched: 5. CDR3 length: 14 amino acids. The CDR3, as DNA: TGTGCCACCAGGACTAGCGGGGTGACAGATACGCAGTATTTT. Encoded protein: CATRTSGVTDTQYF.

CDR3 bases: TGCGCCAGCAGCCAAAGTCCAGGGGACTACGAGCAGTACTTC. The encoded protein is CASSQSPGDYEQYF. The gene calls are TRBV4-3 and TRBJ2-7, with D possibly TRBD1 on 6 matching bases. The V end was cut by 2 bases, the J end by 3 bases, with 11 bases between. CDR3 length: 14 residues. The germline V gene has CDR1 LGHNA and CDR2 YSLEER.

The chain is built from TRBV30 and TRBJ2-7; no clear D. This CDR3 is 13 amino acids long. V was pared by 0 bases and J by 2 bases, with 8 bases between. Germline assignment: CDR1 GTSNPN and CDR2 SVGIG (reference sequence). The CDR3 is CAWSVPRTYEQYF. Written as DNA, the CDR3 is TGTGCCTGGAGTGTACCCAGGACCTACGAGCAGTACTTC.

The chain is built from TRBV28 and TRBJ1-2, with TRBD1 identical over 11 bases. The CDR3 is made up of 15 amino acids. V was pared by 2 bases and J by 7 bases, with 6 bases of the junction left unmatched. Germline V lookup: CDR1 MDHEN, CDR2 SYDVKM. Here the CDR3 reads CASSLKGQGVSGYTF. The CDR3 DNA is TGTGCCAGCAGTTTAAAGGGACAGGGGGTTAGTGGCTACACCTTC.

The chain uses TRBV18 and TRBJ1-5; 10 nucleotides line up with TRBD1. Trimming removed 4 bases from V and 6 bases from J; junction bases left unmatched: 6. The CDR3 has 15 residues. The germline V gene has CDR1 KGHSH and CDR2 LQKENI. In nucleotides, the CDR3 is TGTGCCAGCTCACAGACGGACAGGGGGAGTCAGCCCCAGCATTTT. This translates into CASSQTDRGSQPQHF.

With regard to this clone: Other DNA sequences in this sample translate to the same CDR3. The chain employs TRBV6-5 and TRBJ1-5, with 8 bases identical to TRBD1. V lost 6 bases and J lost 4; bases outside the gene matches: 5. Germline CDR1 and CDR2: MNHEY and SVGAGI. There are 14 residues in the CDR3. CDR3 nucleotide sequence: TGTGCCAGCAGGAGCACAGGGGGTAATCAGCCCCAGCATTTT. Translated: CASRSTGGNQPQHF.

The rearrangement uses TRBV10-3 and TRBJ1-6; D may be TRBD1 (6 bases). V lost 3 bases and J lost 7, with 13 bases in between. Germline V gene data show CDR1 as ENHRY and CDR2 as SYGVKD. The CDR3 totals 15 residues. The CDR3 DNA reads TGTGCCATCAGTGATAGACAGGCCACCAATTCACCCCTCCACTTT. It specifies CAISDRQATNSPLHF.

V and J are TRBV7-2 and TRBJ1-6, with D maybe TRBD1 (6 bases). The CDR3 is made up of 14 amino acids. Deletions cut 3 bases from V and 10 bases from J, with 13 bases between. Germline assignment: CDR1 SGHTA and CDR2 FQGNSA. CDR3 sequence (DNA): TGTGCCAGCAGCTTCAGGGGTTTTGAATCACCCCTCCACTTT. Residues: CASSFRGFESPLHF.

The chain uses TRBV6-5 and TRBJ2-1; 11 positions match TRBD2. Trimming removed 5 bases from V and 8 bases from J; junction bases left unmatched: 5. In germline, CDR1 is MNHEY, CDR2 SVGAGI. This CDR3 is 14 amino acids long. The CDR3 protein is CASSMTSGVYEQFF. The CDR3 DNA follows: TGTGCCAGCAGTATGACTAGCGGGGTCTATGAGCAGTTCTTC.

The chain joins TRBV7-2 to TRBJ2-7; 9 bases align to TRBD1. Germline V gene lookup returns CDR1 SGHTA and CDR2 FQGNSA. The CDR3 runs 14 residues. The J segment lost 6 bases and the V segment lost 2 bases, leaving 5 bases of the junction unmatched. CDR3 coding DNA: TGTGCCAGCAGCTTAAGGACAGGGGCCCGCGAGCAGTACTTC. The encoded protein is CASSLRTGAREQYF.